This T cell receptor beta chain was retrieved from a study of monozygotic twins with inflammatory bowel disease. Overall study results and limits: Repertoire similarity matched across concordant and discordant twins, perhaps owing to limited power. A reduction in TCRbeta diversity (inverse Simpson) was seen in IBD patients relative to healthy co-twins.

TCRdb re-called the 5' RACE reads, yielding one record per CDR3 amino acid sequence without DNA. The repertoire table contains approximately 400,000 distinct CDR3 sequences. CDR1 SEHNR and CDR2 FQNEAQ come from the germline V gene (reference sequence). The CDR3 runs 16 residues. Regarding this clonotype: Its antigen is still unknown.

The chain is built from TRBV7-9 and TRBJ1-1. The sample was blood. The TCR was taken from a human donor with ulcerative colitis or Crohn's disease, or a healthy co-twin of an affected twin (not recorded which). CDR3 sequence: CASSPWVQFSNTEAFF. Full variable domain (remainder filled in from reference TRBV7-9 and TRBJ1-1): DTGVSQNPRHKITKRGQNVTFRCDPISEHNRLYWYRQTLGQGPEFLTYFQNEAQLEKSRLLSDRFSAERPKGSFSTLEIQRTEQGDSAMYLCASSPWVQFSNTEAFFGQGTRLTVV.